This T cell receptor (beta chain) stems from a study of blood T cell repertoires in COVID-19. Turning to the study itself: Researchers got acute and convalescent COVID-19 samples from the United States, Italy and Spain.

Germline loops: CDR1 SNHLY, CDR2 FYNNEI. The CDR3 covers 12 residues. The V gene lost 6 bases and the J gene lost 7 bases, with 13 bases spanning the gap. Authors' methods: Scientists estimated how many nucleated cells there were by amplifying reference gene primers. Sequencing used immunoSEQ multiplex PCR; TCRdb keeps in-frame clones, though not all of them. Clonal size and the V and J genes are those of that table, whereas D and trimming came from the DNA. This repertoire shows under 150,000 clones, about 86% found once; its top ten account for 5.9%. This sequence joins TRBV2 and TRBJ2-7; tentative D call: TRBD1 (6 bases). The origin of this receptor is an elderly man with active or convalescent COVID-19. Sequencing was carried out using peripheral blood. CDR3: CASRDSSREQYF. The CDR3 DNA follows: TGTGCCAGCAGGGACAGCTCGAGGGAGCAGTACTTC. Full variable domain (outside the CDR3, taken from reference TRBV2 and TRBJ2-7): EPEVTQTPSHQVTQMGQEVILRCVPISNHLYFYWYRQILGQKVEFLVSFYNNEISEKSEIFDDQFSVERPDGSNFTLKIRSTKLEDSAMYFCASRDSSREQYFGPGTRLTVT.